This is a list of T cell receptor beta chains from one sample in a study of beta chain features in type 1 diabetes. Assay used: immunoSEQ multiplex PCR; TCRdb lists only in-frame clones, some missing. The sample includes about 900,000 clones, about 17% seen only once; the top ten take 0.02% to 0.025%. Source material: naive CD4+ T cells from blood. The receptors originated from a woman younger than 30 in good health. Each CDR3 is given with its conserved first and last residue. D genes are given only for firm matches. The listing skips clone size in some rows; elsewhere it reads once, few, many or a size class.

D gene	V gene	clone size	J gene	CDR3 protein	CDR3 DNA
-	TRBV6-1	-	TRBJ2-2	CASSVQGSANTGELFF	TGTGCCAGCAGTGTCCAGGGGAGCGCGAACACCGGGGAGCTGTTTTTT
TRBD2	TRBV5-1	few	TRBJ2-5	CASSLPAGGETQYF	TGCGCCAGCAGCTTGCCCGCGGGAGGAGAGACCCAGTACTTC
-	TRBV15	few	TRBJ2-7	CATSRGTGQHSYEQYF	TGTGCCACCAGCAGGGGAACAGGTCAGCACTCCTACGAGCAGTACTTC
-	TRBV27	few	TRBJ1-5	CASSTQGPQPQHF	TGTGCCAGCAGCACCCAGGGCCCTCAGCCCCAGCATTTT
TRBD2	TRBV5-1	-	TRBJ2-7	CASSLGRLAPSSYEQYF	TGCGCCAGCAGCTTGGGCCGACTAGCGCCGAGCTCCTACGAGCAGTACTTC
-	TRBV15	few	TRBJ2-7	CATSKAQGGSEQYF	TGTGCCACCAGCAAGGCGCAGGGAGGCAGCGAGCAGTACTTC
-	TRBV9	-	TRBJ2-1	CASSPYPYNEQFF	TGTGCCAGCAGCCCGTATCCCTACAATGAGCAGTTCTTC
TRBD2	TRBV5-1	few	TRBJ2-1	CASSPPGLAGGYNEQFF	TGCGCCAGCAGCCCACCGGGACTAGCGGGGGGATACAATGAGCAGTTCTTC
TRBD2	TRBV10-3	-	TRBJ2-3	CAIIPLAAQPRTQYF	TGTGCCATCATCCCACTAGCGGCCCAACCCCGAACGCAGTATTTT
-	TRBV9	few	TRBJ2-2	CASSVSANTGELFF	TGTGCCAGCAGCGTATCTGCAAACACCGGGGAGCTGTTTTTT
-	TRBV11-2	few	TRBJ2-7	CASSHAESSYEQYF	TGTGCCAGCAGCCACGCCGAGAGCTCCTACGAGCAGTACTTC
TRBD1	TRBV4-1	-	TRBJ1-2	CASSPGQGAGGYGYTF	TGCGCCAGCAGCCCAGGACAGGGGGCAGGAGGCTATGGCTACACCTTC
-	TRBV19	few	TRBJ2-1	CASSNRIEQFF	TGTGCCAGTAGCAATAGGATAGAGCAGTTCTTC
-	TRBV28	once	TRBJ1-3	CASSFTFSPGNTIYF	TGTGCCAGCAGTTTCACCTTTAGCCCCGGAAACACCATATATTTT
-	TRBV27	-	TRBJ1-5	CASKGTGYNQPQHF	TGTGCCAGCAAGGGTACAGGCTACAATCAGCCCCAGCATTTT
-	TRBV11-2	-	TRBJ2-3	CASSGGRGRWGGTDTQYF	TGTGCCAGCAGCGGAGGGCGAGGGAGGTGGGGGGGCACAGATACGCAGTATTTT
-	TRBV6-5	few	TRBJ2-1	CASSQGTHYGEQFF	TGTGCCAGCAGTCAGGGAACCCACTATGGTGAGCAGTTCTTC
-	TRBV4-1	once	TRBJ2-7	CASSQETSYEQYF	TGCGCCAGCAGCCAAGAAACATCCTACGAGCAGTACTTC
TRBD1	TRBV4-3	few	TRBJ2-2	CASSQAPRDRAGELFF	TGCGCCAGCAGCCAAGCGCCCCGGGACAGGGCCGGGGAGCTGTTTTTT
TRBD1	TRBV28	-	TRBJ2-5	CASSSNRPIWGQAIETQYF	TGTGCCAGCAGTTCCAACCGACCTATTTGGGGACAGGCGATAGAGACCCAGTACTTC
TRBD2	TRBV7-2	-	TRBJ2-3	CASSLIAGSLTDTQYF	TGTGCCAGCAGCCTAATAGCGGGATCCCTCACAGATACGCAGTATTTT
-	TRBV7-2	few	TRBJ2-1	CASSLVSGSYNEQFF	TGTGCCAGCAGCTTAGTTTCCGGGAGCTACAATGAGCAGTTCTTC
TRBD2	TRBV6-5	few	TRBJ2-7	CASSIPGTSVHEQYF	TGTGCCAGCTCGATCCCCGGGACTAGCGTACACGAGCAGTACTTC
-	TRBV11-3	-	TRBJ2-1	CASSLGRSRDNEQFF	TGTGCCAGCAGCCTCGGGCGGTCCCGGGACAATGAGCAGTTCTTC
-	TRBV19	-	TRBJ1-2	CASSPTPGTSADYGYTF	TGTGCCAGTAGCCCGACACCAGGGACCTCGGCCGATTATGGCTACACCTTC
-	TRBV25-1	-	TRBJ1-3	CASSDRVSGNTIYF	TGTGCCAGCAGTGACCGGGTCTCTGGAAACACCATATATTTT
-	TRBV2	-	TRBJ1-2	CASSEILGVGYTF	TGTGCCAGCAGTGAGATTCTCGGTGTGGGCTACACCTTC
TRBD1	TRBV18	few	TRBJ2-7	CASSPVGQGYYEQYF	TGTGCCAGCTCACCGGTAGGACAGGGGTATTACGAGCAGTACTTC
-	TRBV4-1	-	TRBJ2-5	CASSQGQPETQYF	TGCGCCAGCAGCCAAGGCCAGCCCGAGACCCAGTACTTC
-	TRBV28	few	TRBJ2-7	CASSLSLAEQYF	TGTGCCAGCAGTTTAAGTCTGGCCGAGCAGTACTTC
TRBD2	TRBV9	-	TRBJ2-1	CASSVTSGTYNEQFF	TGTGCCAGCAGCGTAACTAGCGGGACCTACAATGAGCAGTTCTTC
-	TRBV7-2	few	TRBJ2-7	CASSSPSGVEQYF	TGTGCCAGCAGCTCGCCTTCGGGAGTCGAGCAGTACTTC
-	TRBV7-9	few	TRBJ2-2	CASVVQGSGELFF	TGTGCCAGCGTCGTTCAGGGGTCCGGGGAGCTGTTTTTT
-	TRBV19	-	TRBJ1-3	CASSILDRSSGNTIYF	TGTGCCAGTAGTATTCTTGACAGATCCTCTGGAAACACCATATATTTT
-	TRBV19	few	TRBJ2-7	CASSIAPGGRRSYEQYF	TGTGCCAGTAGTATAGCCCCCGGGGGACGGCGATCCTACGAGCAGTACTTC
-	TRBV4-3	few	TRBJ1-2	CASSQVLGGVANYGYTF	TGCGCCAGCAGCCAAGTGTTGGGCGGGGTCGCCAACTATGGCTACACCTTC
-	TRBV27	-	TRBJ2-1	CASSPRTVESYNEQFF	TGTGCCAGCAGTCCGCGGACAGTTGAATCCTACAATGAGCAGTTCTTC
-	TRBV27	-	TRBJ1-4	CASRMRATNEKLFF	TGTGCCAGCAGGATGAGGGCAACTAATGAAAAACTGTTTTTT
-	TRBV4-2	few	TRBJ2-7	CASSYSDSESYEQYF	TGTGCCAGCAGCTACAGCGACAGCGAGTCCTACGAGCAGTACTTC
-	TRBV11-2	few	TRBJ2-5	CASSLGQKETQYF	TGTGCCAGCAGCTTAGGACAGAAAGAGACCCAGTACTTC
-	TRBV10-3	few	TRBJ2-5	CAISPGEETQYF	TGTGCCATCAGCCCGGGCGAAGAGACCCAGTACTTC
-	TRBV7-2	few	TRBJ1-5	CASSLVVGPNQPQHF	TGTGCCAGCAGCTTAGTTGTGGGGCCCAATCAGCCCCAGCATTTT
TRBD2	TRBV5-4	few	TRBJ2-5	CASSSLFGGDGETQYF	TGTGCCAGCAGCTCGTTATTTGGGGGGGACGGAGAGACCCAGTACTTC
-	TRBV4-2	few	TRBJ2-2	CASSQETLATGELFF	TGTGCCAGCAGCCAAGAGACACTAGCAACCGGGGAGCTGTTTTTT
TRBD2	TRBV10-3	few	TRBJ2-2	CAIRDSTSGTGELFF	TGTGCCATCAGGGATTCCACTAGCGGAACCGGGGAGCTGTTTTTT
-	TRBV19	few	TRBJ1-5	CASQTNSNQPQHF	TGTGCCAGTCAGACGAATAGCAATCAGCCCCAGCATTTT
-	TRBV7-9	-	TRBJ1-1	CASSPSSGTTEAFF	TGTGCCAGCAGCCCCTCTTCTGGAACCACTGAAGCTTTCTTT
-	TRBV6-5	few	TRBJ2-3	CASRRTGPDTQYF	TGTGCCAGCAGAAGGACTGGCCCAGATACGCAGTATTTT
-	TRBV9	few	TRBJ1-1	CASSQGLNTEAFF	TGTGCCAGCAGTCAGGGACTGAACACTGAAGCTTTCTTT
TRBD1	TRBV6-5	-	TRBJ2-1	CASRTWDRNNEQFF	TGTGCCAGCAGAACTTGGGACAGGAACAATGAGCAGTTCTTC
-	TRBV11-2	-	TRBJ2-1	CASSLRQSQFF	TGTGCCAGCAGCTTGAGGCAATCGCAGTTCTTC
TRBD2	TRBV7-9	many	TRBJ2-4	CASSLATGTRTTF	TGTGCCAGCAGCTTGGCAACCGGGACTAGAACGACGTTC
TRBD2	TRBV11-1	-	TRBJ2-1	CASSLELAGNEQFF	TGTGCCAGCAGCTTAGAACTAGCGGGCAATGAGCAGTTCTTC
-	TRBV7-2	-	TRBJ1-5	CASSPGSSQPQHF	TGTGCCAGCAGCCCGGGTTCTTCACAGCCCCAGCATTTT
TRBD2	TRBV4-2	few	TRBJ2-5	CASSQPTSLRETQYF	TGTGCCAGCAGCCAACCGACTAGCCTCCGGGAGACCCAGTACTTC
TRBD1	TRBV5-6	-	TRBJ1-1	CASSRRKLQGDTEAFF	TGTGCCAGCAGCCGACGGAAGCTGCAGGGGGACACTGAAGCTTTCTTT
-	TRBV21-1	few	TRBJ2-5	CASSMQGLAGGETQYF	TGTGCCAGCAGCATGCAGGGACTAGCGGGAGGAGAGACCCAGTACTTC
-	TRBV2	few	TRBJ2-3	CASRWGLGTDTQYF	TGTGCCAGCAGGTGGGGACTCGGCACAGATACGCAGTATTTT